Shown below are 10 T cell receptor beta chains from a single sample sequenced in a study of blood T cell repertoires in COVID-19. Profiling relied on immunoSEQ multiplex PCR, and the TCRdb table lists in-frame clones only, not all of them. The data hold over 150,000 clones, with about 78% observed a single time. Sequencing used PBMCs or T cells enriched from blood (not recorded which). These TCRs come from a woman in her forties or fifties who had recovered from COVID-19.

CDR3 region: CASSKRGQPYGYTF. CDR3 bases: TGTGCCAGCAGCAAAAGGGGTCAGCCCTATGGCTACACCTTC. The rearrangement joins TRBV21-1 to TRBJ1-2; TRBD1, the D gene given by the table, was not confirmed from the DNA. TRBV21-1 is a pseudogene locus. This CDR3 is built from 14 residues.

V is TRBV27 and J is TRBJ2-3; 13 nucleotides agree with TRBD2. With 5 bases clipped from V and 4 bases from J, the junction kept 18 bases outside the gene matches. This CDR3 is built from 20 residues. Germline CDR1 is MNHEY and CDR2 is SMNVEV (reference sequence). The CDR3 region has the DNA TGTGCCAGCAGTCCCAGCGATAAAGGACTAGCGGGAGTATTATCAGATACGCAGTATTTT. Amino acid sequence: CASSPSDKGLAGVLSDTQYF.

This clone was observed a few times. The chain carries TRBV5-1 and TRBJ1-2; D unresolved. With 0 bases removed from V and 4 bases from J, the gap between germline ends came to 10 bases. This CDR3 comprises 14 residues. Germline-derived CDR1 and CDR2 are SGHRS and YFSETQ. DNA of the CDR3: TGCGCCAGCAGCTTGGGCATGGGCGTCTATGGCTACACCTTC. Its protein product is CASSLGMGVYGYTF.

This clone occurred a few times. V usage is TRBV2 and J usage is TRBJ2-1; D is ambiguous. Germline-derived CDR1 and CDR2 are SNHLY and FYNNEI. Trimming shortened V by 6 bases and J by 3 bases, and 6 bases separated the two germline ends. The CDR3 is 12 residues long. The CDR3 region is CASSTDYNEQFF. The DNA of the CDR3 is TGTGCCAGCAGCACAGACTACAATGAGCAGTTCTTC.

V is TRBV6-2 or TRBV6-3 and J is TRBJ2-7, with TRBD2 matching 11 bases. The CDR3 has 15 residues. Germline assignment: CDR1 MNHEY and CDR2 SVGEGT. J was trimmed by 0 bases and V by 6 bases; bases with no gene match: 4. CDR3 sequence: CASSPGTSGSYEQYF. The CDR3 nucleotides are TGTGCCAGCAGCCCGGGGACTAGCGGCTCCTACGAGCAGTACTTC.

V and J are TRBV3-1 (or the pseudogene TRBV3-2) and TRBJ1-3; D possibly corresponds to TRBD1 (6 bases). Germline V gene sequence: CDR1 LGHDT, CDR2 YNNKEL (reference sequence). This CDR3 spans 15 amino acids. Trimming removed 3 bases from V and 8 bases from J, with 17 bases in between. The CDR3 DNA reads TGTGCCAGCAGCCACTCCGGGACGGACAGCTACACCATATATTTT. Protein: CASSHSGTDSYTIYF.

The rearrangement uses TRBV7-9 and TRBJ2-1, with 14 bases that match TRBD2. V was clipped by 5 bases and J by 7 bases; unmatched bases: 10. The CDR3 has 17 amino acids. Germline CDR1 SEHNR, CDR2 FQNEAQ (reference sequence). The CDR3 sequence is CASSVGIGTSGSNEQFF. Here the CDR3 DNA reads TGTGCCAGCAGCGTCGGAATAGGGACTAGCGGGAGTAATGAGCAGTTCTTC.

The chain recombines TRBV6-5 with TRBJ1-1; D uncertain. Trimming cost V 5 bases and J 0 bases, with 7 bases left between them. The CDR3 runs to 13 residues. Germline-derived CDR1 and CDR2 are MNHEY and SVGAGI. The CDR3 spells CASSTSMNTEAFF. The CDR3 coding sequence is TGTGCCAGCAGTACATCAATGAACACTGAAGCTTTCTTT.

The genes are TRBV5-1 and TRBJ2-7, with D uncertain. The CDR3 is 13 amino acids. CDR1 and CDR2 from the germline V gene are SGHRS and YFSETQ. V was clipped by 6 bases and J by 1 base, with 11 bases between them. The CDR3 bases are TGCGCCAGCACTCCGGGTCCTTCCTACGAGCAGTACTTC. Its translation is CASTPGPSYEQYF.

The chain uses TRBV7-3 and TRBJ2-2; tentative D call: TRBD2 (5 bases). The CDR3 length is 14 residues. The germline CDR1 and CDR2 sequences are SGHTA and FQGTGA. Trimming took 3 bases from V and 8 from J, leaving 13 bases between them. The CDR3 sequence is CASSLLGDSGELFF. CDR3 coding DNA: TGTGCCAGCAGCTTGCTCGGGGATTCGGGGGAGCTGTTTTTT.